The 32 T cell receptor beta chains listed next were all sequenced from one sample in a study of OX40 agonist ivuxolimab in advanced cancers. The library relied on the immunoSEQ multiplex PCR assay. TCRdb mirrors the immuneACCESS table, restricted to in-frame sequences. Some clones are absent from its copies; in checked studies, under half trace to an unresolved V gene, and the reason for the others is unknown. Recorded for this sample are over 80,000 clones; 70% to 85% of them occurred a single time. Less than 5.5% of the sample lies in the top ten. Sequenced material: CD4+ or CD8+ T cells sorted from blood, taken in a trial of the OX40 agonist ivuxolimab. Receptors originate from an adult with an advanced solid tumor such as melanoma, head and neck, liver or kidney cancer.

The rearrangement links TRBV7-2 to TRBJ1-2; D is unclear. The CDR3 contains 14 residues. From germline, CDR1 is SGHTA and CDR2 FQGNSA. V was trimmed by 2 bases and J by 4 bases, leaving 11 bases between them. The CDR3 reads CASSLSGEGYGYTF. In DNA form, the CDR3 reads TGTGCCAGCAGCTTAAGTGGGGAGGGCTATGGCTACACCTTC.

The J gene is TRBJ1-1, the V gene TRBV30; maybe TRBD1 (6 bases). Trimming removed 3 bases at V and 1 base at J, with 15 bases between. Looked up from germline, CDR1 is GTSNPN and CDR2 is SVGIG (reference sequence). This CDR3 spans 15 amino acids. The CDR3 is CAWSQPTGRNTEAFF. CDR3 sequence (DNA): TGTGCCTGGAGCCAGCCAACAGGGAGGAACACTGAAGCTTTCTTT.

The genes are TRBV30 and TRBJ2-7; D ambiguous. CDR1 GTSNPN and CDR2 SVGIG come from the germline V gene (reference sequence). The CDR3 is 12 residues long. V was trimmed by 3 bases and J by 4 bases, leaving 10 bases between them. The CDR3 loop is CAWSGPSYEQYF. The DNA of the CDR3 is TGTGCCTGGAGCGGACCGAGTTACGAGCAGTACTTC.

The rearrangement uses TRBV5-1 and TRBJ2-7; D may be TRBD1 (5 bases). CDR3 length: 13 amino acids. V lost 3 bases and J 7 bases, leaving 14 bases between the germline ends. Germline V gene lookup returns CDR1 SGHRS and CDR2 YFSETQ. CDR3 DNA sequence: TGCGCCAGCAGCTCGACCGAGCAGGGTGAGCAGTACTTC. This codes for CASSSTEQGEQYF.

The chain joins TRBV7-5 to TRBJ1-2; the table's TRBD1 call for D was not verified on the DNA. TRBV7-5 constitutes a pseudogene. CDR3 length: 15 amino acids. CDR3 region: CARTLAGQGNYGYTF. The CDR3 nucleotides read TGTGCCAGAACCTTGGCCGGACAGGGTAACTATGGCTACACCTTC.

The V call is TRBV19, the J call TRBJ2-1, with 10 nucleotides matching TRBD2. This CDR3 is 14 amino acids long. The germline gives CDR1 LNHDA, CDR2 SQIVND (reference sequence). V lost 9 bases to trimming and J lost 8 bases; unmatched junction nucleotides: 10. The CDR3 reads CASCMLAGVDEQFF. DNA for the CDR3: TGTGCCAGCTGCATGCTAGCGGGAGTTGATGAGCAGTTCTTC.

The DNA for the CDR3 is TGTGCCTGGAGTGTAAAGGGTTATGAGCAGTTCTTC. Translated: CAWSVKGYEQFF. This chain connects TRBV30 to TRBJ2-1, with D hard to call. Germline V gene data show CDR1 as GTSNPN and CDR2 as SVGIG (reference sequence). The CDR3 spans 12 residues. The V and J ends lost 0 bases and 8 bases respectively, with 8 bases between them.

The chain uses TRBV6-6 and TRBJ2-1; D is tentatively TRBD1 or TRBD2 (6 bases each). Germline V gene sequence: CDR1 MNHNY, CDR2 SVGAGI (reference sequence). The CDR3 has 13 residues. V was trimmed by 7 bases and J by 8 bases, leaving 15 bases between them. The CDR3 region is CASTLWGADEQFF. The CDR3 DNA sequence: TGTGCCAGCACCTTATGGGGGGCTGATGAGCAGTTCTTC.

This clone has a handful of counts. The chain is built from TRBV2 and TRBJ1-5, with D unclear. Between the trimmed V and J ends, which lost 2 bases and 5 bases, there was a span of 10 bases. This CDR3 is 14 amino acids long. The V gene's germline CDR1 is SNHLY and CDR2 FYNNEI. The CDR3 loop reads CASSEPGLDQPQHF. The CDR3 region has the DNA TGTGCCAGCAGTGAACCCGGGTTGGATCAGCCCCAGCATTTT.

The chain links TRBV18 to TRBJ2-1; TRBD1 agrees at 7 bases. Germline loops: CDR1 KGHSH, CDR2 LQKENI. CDR3 length: 13 residues. V lost 3 bases to trimming and J lost 5 bases; unmatched junction nucleotides: 1. In DNA, the CDR3 is TGTGCCAGCTCACCGGGACAGAACAATGAGCAGTTCTTC. Translating gives CASSPGQNNEQFF. Full variable domain (outside the CDR3, taken from reference TRBV18 and TRBJ2-1): NAGVMQNPRHLVRRRGQEARLRCSPMKGHSHVYWYRQLPEEGLKFMVYLQKENIIDESGMPKERFSAEFPKEGPSILRIQQVVRGDSAAYFCASSPGQNNEQFFGPGTRLTVL.

This chain joins TRBV2 and TRBJ2-3; D perhaps matches TRBD2 (6 bases). This CDR3 is 16 amino acids long. V lost 6 bases and J lost 0, with 16 bases in between. The germline V gene encodes CDR1 SNHLY and CDR2 FYNNEI. CDR3 bases: TGTGCCAGCAGCGCCCCGGGGGACCCAAGCACAGATACGCAGTATTTT. This sequence encodes CASSAPGDPSTDTQYF.

The rearrangement uses TRBV10-3 and TRBJ2-3, with 14 nucleotides matching TRBD2. The CDR3 covers 15 residues. Germline trimming cut 10 bases from V and 7 bases from J; bases unmatched to any gene: 10. CDR1 is ENHRY and CDR2 is SYGVKD in the germline V gene. The CDR3 here is CATRPTSGGVHTQYF. The CDR3 region has the DNA TGTGCCACGCGACCGACTAGCGGGGGGGTACATACGCAGTATTTT.

The chain joins TRBV21-1 to TRBJ2-5. TRBV21-1 is listed as a pseudogene. This CDR3 has 9 amino acids. The CDR3 region is CARMETQYF. CDR3 in DNA: TGTGCCAGAATGGAGACCCAGTACTTC.

This clone was recorded only once. The V and J genes are TRBV19 and TRBJ1-5; D may be TRBD1 (6 bases). V was pared by 1 base and J by 7 bases, with 17 bases between. This CDR3 has 16 residues. Germline CDR1 and CDR2: LNHDA and SQIVND (reference sequence). The CDR3 region has the DNA TGTGCCAGTAGTATAGGGAACTCCAGGGGACGCCAGCCCCAGCATTTT. This sequence encodes CASSIGNSRGRQPQHF.

Concerning this clone: An end of the junction does not agree with germline; a read error may underlie this. The chain combines TRBV6-4 with TRBJ1-1; D perhaps matches TRBD1 (6 bases). The CDR3 totals 15 residues. Per the germline V gene, CDR1 is MRHNA and CDR2 is SNTAGT. The CDR3 loop reads CAISATGKGNTEAFF. CDR3 nucleotide sequence: TGTGCCATCAGTGCAACAGGGAAGGGGAACACTGAAGCTTTCTTT.

V gene TRBV18 combines with J gene TRBJ2-1; D is possibly TRBD1 or TRBD2 (5 bases each). The CDR3 is 14 amino acids. Germline-derived CDR1 and CDR2 are KGHSH and LQKENI. With 0 bases removed from V and 10 bases from J, the gap between germline ends came to 13 bases. The CDR3 is CASSPPDWTREQFF. CDR3 bases: TGTGCCAGCTCACCACCGGACTGGACACGGGAGCAGTTCTTC. The whole variable domain, filled in from reference TRBV18 and TRBJ2-1, reads NAGVMQNPRHLVRRRGQEARLRCSPMKGHSHVYWYRQLPEEGLKFMVYLQKENIIDESGMPKERFSAEFPKEGPSILRIQQVVRGDSAAYFCASSPPDWTREQFFGPGTRLTVL.

The chain couples TRBV9 to TRBJ2-7; 10 bases agree with TRBD2. Per germline, CDR1 SGDLS and CDR2 YYNGEE. The V and J ends lost 4 bases and 0 bases, in that order; junction bases with no gene match: 7. This CDR3 is 16 amino acids long. This CDR3 reads CASSTQREGISYEQYF. For the CDR3, the DNA is TGTGCCAGCAGCACCCAGCGGGAGGGGATCTCCTACGAGCAGTACTTC.

The gene calls are TRBV9 and TRBJ2-7; 7 nucleotides match TRBD2. The germline V gene has CDR1 SGDLS and CDR2 YYNGEE. CDR3 size: 15 residues. Germline trimming cut 3 bases from V and 6 bases from J; bases unmatched to any gene: 12. CDR3 region: CASSGGPAGVLEQYF. CDR3 nucleotide sequence: TGTGCCAGCAGCGGGGGTCCTGCGGGAGTACTCGAGCAGTACTTC.

The V and J genes are TRBV7-2 and TRBJ2-7, with no clear D. The length of the CDR3 is 14 residues. V gave up 1 base and J gave up 0 bases, with 7 bases separating them. CDR1 and CDR2 (germline): SGHTA, FQGNSA. CDR3 amino acids: CASSLDASSYEQYF. For the CDR3, the DNA is TGTGCCAGCAGCTTAGACGCGAGCTCCTACGAGCAGTACTTC.

The rearrangement links TRBV2 to TRBJ2-7, with D perhaps matching TRBD2 (6 bases). Trimming removed 4 bases at V and 6 bases at J, with 16 bases between. The CDR3 spans 14 residues. Germline V gene lookup returns CDR1 SNHLY and CDR2 FYNNEI. CDR3 residues: CASSGAGPRGEQYF. Here the CDR3 DNA reads TGTGCCAGCAGTGGGGCGGGGCCGCGCGGCGAGCAGTACTTC.

The CDR3 sequence: CASSQELTSVMQFF. CDR3 DNA: TGTGCCAGCAGCCAAGAGCTGACTAGCGTGATGCAGTTCTTC. The genes are TRBV4-2 and TRBJ2-1; 8 bases fit TRBD2. Per the germline V gene, CDR1 is LGHNA and CDR2 is YNFKEQ. CDR3 size: 14 residues. V lost 0 bases to trimming and J lost 12 bases; unmatched junction nucleotides: 7.

The chain combines TRBV5-6 with TRBJ2-1, with 12 bases lining up with TRBD2. V shed 3 bases and J 0 bases; nucleotides not matched to a gene: 7. The CDR3 loop spans 18 amino acids. Germline lookup yields CDR1 SGHDT and CDR2 YYEEEE. The CDR3 protein is CASSSGTSGRSSYNEQFF. Written as DNA, the CDR3 is TGTGCCAGCAGCTCCGGGACTAGCGGGCGAAGCTCCTACAATGAGCAGTTCTTC.

The genes are TRBV19 and TRBJ1-1; the D gene is possibly TRBD1 (5 bases). The germline gives CDR1 LNHDA, CDR2 SQIVND (reference sequence). There are 14 residues in the CDR3. Trimming shortened V by 6 bases and J by 1 base, and 12 bases separated the two germline ends. CDR3 loop: CASSPLGGNTEAFF. In DNA form, the CDR3 reads TGTGCCAGTAGCCCCCTTGGGGGGAACACTGAAGCTTTCTTT.

The chain recombines TRBV6-6 with TRBJ2-7, with D possibly matching TRBD1 (6 bases). CDR3 length: 13 residues. Per germline, CDR1 MNHNY and CDR2 SVGAGI (reference sequence). The V gene lost 4 bases and the J gene lost 3 bases, with 10 bases spanning the gap. CDR3 DNA sequence: TGTGCCAGCAGTTCACCGACAGGCTACGAGCAGTACTTC. It yields the protein CASSSPTGYEQYF.

The chain employs TRBV30 and TRBJ2-7; D is uncertain. The CDR3 covers 12 residues. Germline loops: CDR1 GTSNPN, CDR2 SVGIG (reference sequence). V was trimmed by 0 bases and J by 6 bases, leaving 9 bases between them. The CDR3 loop is CAWSVLGIEQYF. The CDR3 nucleotides are TGTGCCTGGAGTGTATTGGGGATCGAGCAGTACTTC.

The V gene is TRBV11-3, the J gene TRBJ1-2; weak D call: TRBD1 (5 bases). CDR3 length: 16 residues. Trimming pared 3 bases from V and 4 bases from J, leaving 18 bases between. The germline gives CDR1 SGHNT, CDR2 YENEEA. CDR3 bases: TGTGCCAGCAGCTTGTATCAAGGGGCCCTGGGCTATGGCTACACCTTC. Amino acid sequence: CASSLYQGALGYGYTF.

Points on this clone: The sample holds other DNA sequences that translate to the same CDR3. The V call is TRBV6-5, the J call TRBJ1-1; perhaps TRBD1 as D (5 bases). The CDR3 sequence is 14 residues long. Germline CDR1 MNHEY, CDR2 SVGAGI. The germline V and J ends were trimmed by 6 bases and 1 base, with 12 bases remaining between them. This CDR3 reads CASRLPGQNTEAFF. CDR3 bases: TGTGCCAGCAGATTACCCGGACAGAACACTGAAGCTTTCTTT.

The chain is built from TRBV4-1 and TRBJ2-7; D gene ambiguous. The length of the CDR3 is 14 residues. The V gene lost 5 bases and the J gene lost 2 bases, with 13 bases spanning the gap. The V gene's germline CDR1 is MGHRA and CDR2 YSYEKL. CDR3 coding DNA: TGCGCCAGCAGCAACCTGCCCGCGACCTACGAGCAGTACTTC. Amino acids: CASSNLPATYEQYF.

This clone was found once. The chain uses TRBV7-8 and TRBJ2-1; 7 bases map to TRBD2. The J segment lost 9 bases and the V segment lost 5 bases, leaving 13 bases of the junction unmatched. This CDR3 spans 15 amino acids. Germline assignment: CDR1 SGHVS and CDR2 FQNEAQ. The CDR3 nucleotides are TGTGCCAGCAGCCGGACTCTAGCGGCCGCGGGTGAGCAGTTCTTC. Amino acid sequence: CASSRTLAAAGEQFF.

V usage is TRBV10-3 and J usage is TRBJ1-4; no clear D. The germline gives CDR1 ENHRY, CDR2 SYGVKD. The V and J ends lost 8 bases and 8 bases respectively, with 15 bases between them. The CDR3 extends over 13 amino acids. The CDR3: CAIQDRIGEKLFF. CDR3 coding DNA: TGTGCCATCCAGGACCGAATTGGAGAAAAACTGTTTTTT.

The chain links TRBV18 to TRBJ1-5; weak D call: TRBD1 (5 bases). V lost 4 bases and J 6 bases, leaving 16 bases between the germline ends. This CDR3 is 15 amino acids long. The germline V gene has CDR1 KGHSH and CDR2 LQKENI. The CDR3 is CASSLGTAPGQPQHF. Written as DNA, the CDR3 is TGTGCCAGCTCACTCGGGACCGCCCCGGGTCAGCCCCAGCATTTT.

This clone appeared a single time. The identical CDR3 is also encoded by other nucleotide sequences in the sample. J is TRBJ2-2 and V is TRBV30; 7 bases match TRBD1. Germline CDR1 is GTSNPN and CDR2 is SVGIG (reference sequence). V was clipped by 1 base and J by 4 bases; unmatched bases: 6. The CDR3 covers 15 residues. Written as DNA, the CDR3 is TGTGCCTGGAGTGGATACAGGGGTCGCACCGGGGAGCTGTTTTTT. Its translation is CAWSGYRGRTGELFF.